This TCR beta chain originates from a study of blood T cell repertoires in COVID-19. Study-wide background: Both acute and convalescent COVID-19 samples were obtained from the United States, Italy and Spain. In each case, the material was cDNA or gDNA derived from T cells, B-cell-depleted T cells, or PBMCs.

Per the original methods: How many nucleated cells were present was estimated from reference gene primer amplification. The protocol was immunoSEQ multiplex PCR, while the TCRdb copy is restricted to in-frame clones and leaves out a portion. The DNA was the basis for D and trimming; V, J and clone size are from that table. The sample shows 250,000 to 300,000 clones, about nine tenths of them seen only once. With respect to this clone: An end of the junction does not agree with germline; a read error may underlie this.

There are 13 residues in the CDR3. Per germline, CDR1 MDHEN and CDR2 SYDVKM. Sequenced material: peripheral blood. This clonotype was obtained from an older woman with acute or convalescent COVID-19. The rearrangement links TRBV28 to TRBJ2-7; 7 bases fit TRBD1. CDR3 nucleotide sequence: TGTGCCAGCAGTTTTAGGACAGGCGCCGAAGTTTCCTTC. It yields the protein CASSFRTGAEVSF.